These 19 T cell receptor beta chains came from one sample sequenced in a study of blood T cell repertoires in COVID-19. TCRdb's copy holds only in-frame clones and misses some; the assay was immunoSEQ multiplex PCR. Among hundreds of thousands of clones listed, approximately 85% were seen once. The sample comprised peripheral blood. These receptors were obtained from a man aged 18-30 years with active or convalescent COVID-19.

This clone counts as medium-sized. The chain joins TRBV6-4 to TRBJ2-3; 9 positions match TRBD2. The germline gives CDR1 MRHNA, CDR2 SNTAGT. This CDR3 is built from 16 residues. Losses at the gene ends were 0 bases for V and 3 bases for J; bases not matched to a gene: 4. CDR3 DNA: TGTGCCAGCAGTGACTCCGGCGGGGGGGCGACAGATACGCAGTATTTT. It yields the protein CASSDSGGGATDTQYF.

The chain has TRBV5-6 and TRBJ1-1; 9 positions agree with TRBD1. The CDR3 spans 17 residues. CDR1 SGHDT and CDR2 YYEEEE come from the germline V gene. Unmatched junction bases numbered 15, after V lost 4 bases and J lost 5 bases. DNA of the CDR3: TGTGCCAGCAGCCAACTTATCGGACAGGGGTCTGTAACTGAAGCTTTCTTT. Translated: CASSQLIGQGSVTEAFF.

The chain recombines TRBV10-3 with TRBJ1-1; 9 nucleotides line up with TRBD1. The germline CDR1 and CDR2 sequences are ENHRY and SYGVKD. With V trimmed by 6 bases and J by 1 base, 3 bases remained unmatched. This CDR3 is built from 14 residues. DNA for the CDR3: TGTGCCATCAGCCGGGGACAGGGGAACACTGAAGCTTTCTTT. Translation: CAISRGQGNTEAFF.

The chain employs TRBV4-1 and TRBJ2-1, with 13 bases fitting TRBD2. The junction had 8 bases not matched to a gene; V was cut back by 3 bases and J by 6 bases. The length of the CDR3 is 17 residues. Germline V gene data show CDR1 as MGHRA and CDR2 as YSYEKL. Here the CDR3 DNA reads TGCGCCAGCAGCCAGGGGGGGACTAGCGGGGTAATCAATGAGCAGTTCTTC. Protein: CASSQGGTSGVINEQFF.

The gene calls are TRBV6-5 and TRBJ1-6; D not resolved. Germline CDR1 MNHEY, CDR2 SVGAGI. The CDR3 has 15 residues. V was clipped by 3 bases and J by 8 bases, with 14 bases between them. The CDR3 DNA sequence: TGTGCCAGCAGTTATGCCGCAAAAGGAGATTCACCCCTCCACTTT. This codes for CASSYAAKGDSPLHF.

The chain employs TRBV6-2 or TRBV6-3 and TRBJ2-2; no firm D call. Germline V gene lookup returns CDR1 MNHEY and CDR2 SVGEGT. V was shortened by 2 bases and J by 6 bases, with 4 bases between the two germline ends. The CDR3 totals 12 residues. This CDR3 is CASSYAAGELFF. CDR3 DNA sequence: TGTGCCAGCAGTTACGCAGCCGGGGAGCTGTTTTTT.

The chain employs TRBV6-5 and TRBJ1-1, with D maybe TRBD1 (5 bases). CDR1 is MNHEY, CDR2 SVGAGI, per germline. The CDR3 spans 10 residues. Trimming left V 8 bases short and J 7 bases short, with 8 bases between. The CDR3 DNA sequence: TGTGCCAGCGGGGGGGGTGAAGCTTTCTTT. The encoded protein is CASGGGEAFF.

There are a few counts of this clone. This sequence joins TRBV19 and TRBJ2-6, with TRBD2 matching 12 bases. Germline CDR1 and CDR2: LNHDA and SQIVND (reference sequence). The V segment lost 6 bases and the J segment 2 bases; nucleotides outside the gene matches: 5. The CDR3 has 17 residues. The CDR3 here is CASRLAGGLTGANVLTF. The DNA for the CDR3 is TGTGCCAGTAGGCTAGCGGGGGGGCTTACTGGGGCCAACGTCCTGACTTTC. Full variable domain (remainder filled in from reference TRBV19 and TRBJ2-6): DGGITQSPKYLFRKEGQNVTLSCEQNLNHDAMYWYRQDPGQGLRLIYYSQIVNDFQKGDIAEGYSVSREKKESFPLTVTSAQKNPTAFYLCASRLAGGLTGANVLTFGAGSRLTVL.

V is TRBV13 and J is TRBJ2-1; 11 bases are a match to TRBD2. Germline loops: CDR1 PRHDT, CDR2 FYEKMQ (reference sequence). V was pared by 4 bases and J by 6 bases, with 17 bases of the junction left unmatched. This CDR3 has 19 amino acids. The CDR3 is CASSSPTLIAGGRGNEQFF. Written as DNA, the CDR3 is TGTGCCAGCAGCTCCCCGACCCTAATAGCGGGGGGGCGGGGCAATGAGCAGTTCTTC. Combining the CDR3 with reference TRBV13 and TRBJ2-1 gives the whole variable domain AAGVIQSPRHLIKEKRETATLKCYPIPRHDTVYWYQQGPGQDPQFLISFYEKMQSDKGSIPDRFSAQQFSDYHSELNMSSLELGDSALYFCASSSPTLIAGGRGNEQFFGPGTRLTVL.

The chain is built from TRBV5-6 and TRBJ1-5, with D possibly TRBD1 on 5 matching bases. Trimming pared 6 bases from V and 2 bases from J, leaving 12 bases between. The CDR3 spans 14 residues. Germline values: CDR1 SGHDT, CDR2 YYEEEE. The CDR3 sequence is CASTPGGGNQPQHF. The CDR3 DNA is TGTGCCAGCACGCCCGGGGGAGGCAATCAGCCCCAGCATTTT.

J is TRBJ2-7 and V is TRBV9; TRBD2 matches 10 bases. V lost 2 bases, J lost 2 bases, and 4 bases stayed unmatched. The CDR3 length is 15 residues. CDR1 and CDR2 from the germline V gene are SGDLS and YYNGEE. The CDR3 bases are TGTGCCAGCAGCGTCACCGGGACTAGCGCCTACGAGCAGTACTTC. This encodes CASSVTGTSAYEQYF.

The chain recombines TRBV6-2 or TRBV6-3 with TRBJ1-2; possible D gene TRBD1, 5 bases. With 2 bases removed from V and 0 bases from J, the gap between germline ends came to 13 bases. Germline CDR1 reads MNHEY; CDR2 reads SVGEGT. CDR3 length: 16 amino acids. CDR3 nucleotide sequence: TGTGCCAGCAGTTACCTGGATTTAGGGGCTAACTATGGCTACACCTTC. Residues: CASSYLDLGANYGYTF.

This chain joins TRBV21-1 and TRBJ1-5; the table's D call, TRBD1, has no DNA check behind it. TRBV21-1 is flagged as a pseudogene. The CDR3 consists of 17 residues. The CDR3 loop is CASSGIGRTGDIQPQHF. CDR3 DNA sequence: TGTGCCAGCAGCGGAATAGGGAGGACAGGGGATATCCAGCCCCAGCATTTT.

The chain links TRBV9 to TRBJ2-1; 11 bases map to TRBD2. This CDR3 has 16 amino acids. Germline V gives CDR1 SGDLS, CDR2 YYNGEE. V lost 0 bases and J lost 5; bases outside the gene matches: 4. The CDR3 loop reads CASSVVASGGHNEQFF. The CDR3 DNA reads as TGTGCCAGCAGCGTAGTGGCTAGCGGGGGGCACAATGAGCAGTTCTTC. Looking up the rest from reference TRBV9 and TRBJ2-1 gives the full variable domain: DSGVTQTPKHLITATGQRVTLRCSPRSGDLSVYWYQQSLDQGLQFLIQYYNGEERAKGNILERFSAQQFPDLHSELNLSSLELGDSALYFCASSVVASGGHNEQFFGPGTRLTVL.

The chain employs TRBV10-1 and TRBJ2-1, with TRBD2 matching 12 bases. From germline, CDR1 is WNHNN and CDR2 SYGVQD (reference sequence). This CDR3 region has 17 residues. V trimming: 6 bases; J trimming: 5 bases; junction bases outside the gene matches: 11. The CDR3 sequence: CASSATSGGRPDNEQFF. The DNA for the CDR3 is TGCGCCAGCAGCGCAACTAGCGGGGGGCGACCGGACAATGAGCAGTTCTTC.

This rearrangement joins TRBV28 to TRBJ1-3; D call uncertain. Germline V gene data show CDR1 as MDHEN and CDR2 as SYDVKM. Deletions cut 6 bases from V and 1 base from J, with 16 bases between. The CDR3 length is 16 residues. The CDR3 coding sequence is TGTGCCAGCAGCCCAGGAAGATTAACTTCTGGAAACACCATATATTTT. Its translation is CASSPGRLTSGNTIYF.

This sequence joins TRBV4-1 and TRBJ1-1; TRBD1 might be the D (6 bases). This CDR3 region has 18 residues. CDR1 is MGHRA, CDR2 YSYEKL, per germline. The V end was cut by 1 base, the J end by 6 bases, with 24 bases between. The CDR3 nucleotides read TGCGCCAGCAGCCAAGGCATTTCGCCCAAAGACAGGAGCTCTGAAGCTTTCTTT. It codes for CASSQGISPKDRSSEAFF.

The rearrangement uses TRBV12-5 and TRBJ2-7; 10 bases match TRBD2. This CDR3 region has 13 residues. Germline assignment: CDR1 LGHNT and CDR2 FRNRAP. V gave up 4 bases and J gave up 6 bases; unmatched junction bases: 3. The CDR3 loop reads CASGSSGGSEQYF. For the CDR3, the DNA is TGTGCTAGTGGTTCTAGCGGGGGCAGCGAGCAGTACTTC. Filled out from reference TRBV12-5 and TRBJ2-7, the complete variable domain reads DARVTQTPRHKVTEMGQEVTMRCQPILGHNTVFWYRQTMMQGLELLAYFRNRAPLDDSGMPKDRFSAEMPDATLATLKIQPSEPRDSAVYFCASGSSGGSEQYFGPGTRLTVT.

J is TRBJ1-5 and V is TRBV19; the D gene is possibly TRBD1 (5 bases). V was clipped by 1 base and J by 10 bases, with 14 bases between them. This CDR3 is built from 14 residues. CDR1 is LNHDA, CDR2 SQIVND, per germline (reference sequence). The CDR3 region is CASSIGGGVSPQHF. Written as DNA, the CDR3 is TGTGCCAGTAGTATAGGGGGAGGGGTCAGCCCCCAGCATTTT.